A selection of T cell receptor beta chains follows, all from one sample in a study of vaccination effects on CD4 cells after COVID-19. Profiled with immunoSEQ multiplex PCR; TCRdb holds only in-frame clones, not every one. Of about 50,000 clones in the sample, over 60% were seen once. These receptors' targets are unknown. The sequencing used CD4+ T cells from PBMCs cultured without peptide, collected after COVID-19 vaccination. Every receptor here comes from a human donor who had a prior SARS-CoV-2 infection. Each CDR3 is given with its conserved first and last residue. A D gene is named only where the DNA matches it firmly. Clone size, where shown, is once, few, many, or a class for clones that have expanded.

v_gene,d_gene,abundance,j_gene,CDR3aa,CDR3nt
TRBV7-2,TRBD2,NA,TRBJ2-2,CASRSLATGELFF,TGTGCCAGCAGATCACTAGCGACCGGGGAGCTGTTTTTT
TRBV4-1,NA,few,TRBJ2-5,CASSQGPLKETQYF,TGCGCCAGCAGCCAGGGCCCCTTGAAAGAGACCCAGTACTTC
TRBV5-3,TRBD2,few,TRBJ2-3,CARSVTSGTDTQYF,TGTGCCAGAAGCGTGACTAGCGGCACAGATACGCAGTATTTT
TRBV10-3,TRBD1,NA,TRBJ2-7,CAIRFGQGAFEQYF,TGTGCCATTAGATTCGGACAGGGGGCATTCGAGCAGTACTTC
TRBV30,NA,NA,TRBJ1-2,CAWSEQGDYGYTF,TGTGCCTGGAGTGAACAGGGCGATTATGGCTACACCTTC
TRBV27,TRBD1,NA,TRBJ1-6,CASSPNIGGGKNSPLHF,TGTGCCAGCAGTCCAAATATAGGGGGCGGAAAAAATTCACCCCTCCACTTT
TRBV10-2,NA,once,TRBJ1-6,CASSESQIWDSPLHF,TGCGCCAGCAGTGAGTCCCAAATATGGGATTCACCCCTCCACTTT
TRBV30,NA,NA,TRBJ2-7,CACLWREDVKQYF,TGTGCCTGCCTTTGGCGGGAAGACGTTAAGCAGTACTTC
TRBV7-2,TRBD2,NA,TRBJ2-1,CASSTSGDTYNEQFF,TGTGCCAGCAGCACTAGCGGGGATACCTACAATGAGCAGTTCTTC
TRBV5-1,NA,NA,TRBJ1-2,CASSLVAGAYGYTF,TGCGCCAGCAGCTTGGTGGCAGGGGCCTATGGCTACACCTTC
TRBV5-1,NA,NA,TRBJ1-4,CASSLTIGGDEKLFF,TGCGCCAGCAGCTTGACTATCGGGGGGGATGAAAAACTGTTTTTT
TRBV4-2,NA,NA,TRBJ2-7,CASSQELILVYEQYF,TGTGCCAGCAGCCAAGAGCTCATACTAGTCTACGAGCAGTACTTC
TRBV7-9,NA,NA,TRBJ2-5,CASSWYQETQYF,TGTGCCAGCTCCTGGTACCAAGAGACCCAGTACTTC
TRBV5-1,TRBD1,NA,TRBJ1-4,CASSLMTGSGEKLFF,TGCGCCAGCAGCTTGATGACAGGGAGTGGGGAAAAACTGTTTTTT
TRBV5-4,NA,NA,TRBJ2-3,CASSLAGATDTQYF,TGTGCCAGCAGCTTGGCAGGGGCCACAGATACGCAGTATTTT
TRBV30,TRBD2,NA,TRBJ2-5,CAWSPGLAGETQYF,TGTGCCTGGAGCCCCGGACTAGCGGGAGAGACCCAGTACTTC
TRBV6-2/TRBV6-3,TRBD1,NA,TRBJ2-5,CASRYRGAKETQYF,TGTGCCAGCAGATACAGGGGGGCCAAAGAGACCCAGTACTTC
TRBV30,NA,few,TRBJ1-2,CAWSRQVYGYTF,TGTGCCTGGAGTCGTCAGGTCTATGGCTACACCTTC
TRBV6-2/TRBV6-3,NA,NA,TRBJ2-1,CASSLANPGYNEQFF,TGTGCCAGCAGCCTAGCGAACCCGGGCTACAATGAGCAGTTCTTC
TRBV7-2,NA,NA,TRBJ2-1,CASSLAVSSYNEQFF,TGTGCCAGCAGCTTAGCGGTGAGCTCCTACAATGAGCAGTTCTTC
TRBV13,NA,NA,TRBJ2-5,CASSLRPDQETQYF,TGTGCCAGCAGCTTAAGACCCGACCAAGAGACCCAGTACTTC
TRBV7-3,TRBD1,NA,TRBJ2-2,CASSLLRGTGVPGELFF,TGTGCCAGCAGCCTCTTACGGGGGACAGGGGTTCCCGGGGAGCTGTTTTTT
TRBV3-1/TRBV3-2,NA,NA,TRBJ1-3,CASSQARNTIYF,TGTGCCAGCAGCCAGGCGCGGAACACCATATATTTT
TRBV4-3,NA,NA,TRBJ2-7,CASSQEIWQASYEQYF,TGCGCCAGCAGCCAAGAAATTTGGCAGGCATCCTACGAGCAGTACTTC
TRBV6-1,NA,NA,TRBJ1-6,CASSELRRVSPLHF,TGTGCCAGCAGTGAACTCCGAAGAGTTTCACCCCTCCACTTT
TRBV7-9,NA,once,TRBJ2-3,CASSTSFLTDTQYF,TGTGCCAGCAGCACCAGCTTTTTGACAGATACGCAGTATTTT
TRBV2,NA,NA,TRBJ1-5,CASKRQSNQSQHF,TGTGCCAGCAAGAGACAAAGCAATCAGTCCCAGCATTTT
TRBV4-2,TRBD1,NA,TRBJ1-2,CASSQDRGLGYTF,TGTGCCAGCAGCCAAGACAGGGGGCTTGGCTACACCTTC
TRBV29-1,NA,NA,TRBJ1-5,CSVKTESNQPQHF,TGCAGCGTGAAAACAGAAAGCAATCAGCCCCAGCATTTT
TRBV5-1,NA,NA,TRBJ1-4,CASSLGTVGEKLFF,TGCGCCAGCAGCTTGGGGACAGTTGGGGAAAAACTGTTTTTT
TRBV5-6,NA,NA,TRBJ2-3,CASSLAGVSADTQYF,TGTGCCAGCAGCTTGGCCGGGGTAAGCGCAGATACGCAGTATTTT
TRBV11-3,NA,NA,TRBJ2-2,CASSRQRWNTGELFF,TGTGCCAGCAGCCGGCAGCGGTGGAACACCGGGGAGCTGTTTTTT
TRBV6-6,NA,NA,TRBJ1-1,CASGPIGEAFF,TGTGCCAGCGGCCCCATCGGCGAAGCTTTCTTT
TRBV27,NA,once,TRBJ2-3,CASSLDGTVQYF,TGTGCCAGCAGTTTAGATGGGACTGTGCAGTATTTT
TRBV5-1,NA,once,TRBJ2-3,CASSPGGGADTQYF,TGCGCCAGCAGCCCCGGGGGCGGGGCAGATACGCAGTATTTT
TRBV18,NA,NA,TRBJ2-1,CASSPPTGRGYNEQFF,TGTGCCAGCTCACCACCAACGGGACGGGGATACAATGAGCAGTTCTTC
TRBV2,NA,NA,TRBJ1-1,CASSEDRWKTEAFF,TGTGCCAGCAGTGAAGACAGGTGGAAAACTGAAGCTTTCTTT
TRBV6-5,NA,NA,TRBJ2-5,CASSYWVGETQYF,TGTGCCAGCAGTTACTGGGTTGGAGAGACCCAGTACTTC
TRBV25-1,NA,once,TRBJ1-1,CASSERIGGTEAFF,TGTGCCAGCAGTGAAAGAATAGGGGGCACTGAAGCTTTCTTT
TRBV11-3,TRBD2,NA,TRBJ2-1,CASTPRSGGDEQFF,TGTGCCAGCACACCTCGATCGGGGGGGGATGAGCAGTTCTTC